This T cell receptor (beta chain) was profiled in a study of shared clonotypes between healthy human individuals. Unmatched junction bases numbered 13, after V lost 8 bases and J lost 3 bases. Germline lookup yields CDR1 MDHEN and CDR2 SYDVKM. This CDR3 region has 16 residues. Points from the study as a whole: What naive subsets generally showed was a larger estimated richness than memory subsets showed. The represented genetic and exposure-history diversity was limited by the small number of donors.

This table comes from immunoSEQ multiplex PCR, and its TCRdb copy is limited to in-frame clones, with some not included. The table includes 2 million to 2.5 million clones, approximately 94% detected once. About this clone itself: Its target is unknown.

This chain connects TRBV28 to TRBJ2-3, with 8 nucleotides matching TRBD1. The sequenced sample consisted of naive CD4+ T cells sorted from blood. Subset specified: CD45RA+ positively selected. The origin of this receptor is a man aged 18 to 30 in good health. CDR3 sequence reads: CASFPLYRGSTDTQYF. The CDR3 bases are TGTGCCAGCTTCCCCCTATACAGGGGGTCAACAGATACGCAGTATTTT.